This entry lists 12 T cell receptor beta chains sequenced from one sample in a study of post-analysis software for immune sequencing data. Study-wide results and caveats: In patients, five or six TRBV segments were more frequent than in controls, with TRBV5-6, TRBV5-1 and TRBV20-1 among them.

Unique molecular identifiers had been added to the TCR beta cDNA libraries. TCRdb re-called the PCR reads with MiXCR, one entry per CDR3 protein. The data contain under 650,000 distinct CDR3 sequences, 44% of them seen just once; the ten biggest clones take up roughly 1.8%. Which antigens these TCRs recognize remains unknown. Input material: blood. These receptors originate from a girl under 18 with multiple sclerosis.

The CDR3 spells CAISGTGEYNEQFF. In DNA, the CDR3 is TGTGCCATCAGTGGGACAGGGGAGTACAATGAGCAGTTCTTC. The V gene is TRBV10-3, the J gene TRBJ2-1; 9 bases are a match to TRBD1. Germline assignment: CDR1 ENHRY and CDR2 SYGVKD. V shed 4 bases, J shed 4 bases, and the junction held 2 bases outside the gene matches. There are 14 residues in the CDR3.

The rearrangement uses TRBV4-1 and TRBJ1-4; D unresolved. This CDR3 contains 15 residues. V lost 7 bases and J lost 0, with 12 bases in between. The germline CDR1 and CDR2 sequences are MGHRA and YSYEKL. CDR3 residues: CASKSTETTNEKLFF. The CDR3 DNA sequence: TGCGCCAGCAAATCGACGGAGACAACTAATGAAAAACTGTTTTTT.

This clonotype was recorded once. This chain links TRBV20-1 with TRBJ2-1; D is possibly TRBD1 (5 bases). From germline, CDR1 is DFQATT and CDR2 SNEGSKA (reference sequence). CDR3 length: 13 amino acids. For the CDR3, the DNA is TGCAGCCCTATTCCTGACAGTCGCAATGAGCAGTTCTTC. Protein product: CSPIPDSRNEQFF.

To note about this clonotype: A junction boundary mismatches the germline segment, possibly from a read error. The chain has TRBV27 and TRBJ2-5, with D unclear. The J call may be incorrect, as the DNA end agrees better with TRBJ2-7. Germline values: CDR1 MNHEY, CDR2 SMNVEV (reference sequence). The CDR3 is 14 amino acids. Here the CDR3 DNA reads TGTGCCGGCAGTTCAGAAGTTGGTGCTCCCGAGCAGTACTTC. It yields the protein CAGSSEVGAPEQYF.

V is TRBV7-8 and J is TRBJ1-2; maybe TRBD1 (5 bases). Per the germline V gene, CDR1 is SGHVS and CDR2 is FQNEAQ. This CDR3 has 16 residues. V lost 5 bases to trimming and J lost 0 bases, with 16 bases between them. The CDR3 loop reads CASSPQRGGSNYGYTF. The CDR3 DNA follows: TGTGCCAGCAGCCCCCAGAGGGGCGGCTCTAACTATGGCTACACCTTC.

This clonotype showed up just a few times. J is TRBJ2-7 and V is TRBV12-3 or TRBV12-4; 9 bases are a match to TRBD2. This CDR3 contains 14 residues. Trimming cost V 4 bases and J 7 bases; bases outside gene matches: 8. This chain's CDR3 is CASSWGTSSKEQYF. For the CDR3, the DNA is TGTGCCAGCAGTTGGGGGACTAGCTCGAAGGAGCAGTACTTC.

In DNA, the CDR3 is TGCGCCAGCAGCTTGGTGGGACAGGGGTTCGACGAGCAGTACTTC. Translation gives CASSLVGQGFDEQYF. The genes are TRBV5-1 and TRBJ2-7; the match to TRBD1 covers 10 bases. The CDR3 extends over 15 amino acids. Per the germline V gene, CDR1 is SGHRS and CDR2 is YFSETQ. After removal of 0 bases from V and 5 bases from J, the junction contained 5 bases not matched to a gene.

The chain combines TRBV20-1 with TRBJ2-7; 7 bases agree with TRBD2. The CDR3 is 17 amino acids. Germline CDR1 is DFQATT and CDR2 is SNEGSKA (reference sequence). After removal of 0 bases from V and 4 bases from J, the junction contained 15 bases not matched to a gene. Written as DNA, the CDR3 is TGCAGTGCTAGAGATCGGAAGGTTGGGCTAGCGGTTTACGAGCAGTACTTC. It is translated as CSARDRKVGLAVYEQYF.

The CDR3 nucleotides are TGTGCCAGCAGCCGAGGGACAGGGGTGGGTACGCAGTATTTT. Protein: CASSRGTGVGTQYF. The chain has TRBV7-8 and TRBJ2-3, with 10 bases identical to TRBD1. Germline CDR1 is SGHVS and CDR2 is FQNEAQ. V lost 5 bases and J lost 8; bases outside the gene matches: 7. CDR3 length: 14 amino acids.

The V and J genes are TRBV5-1 and TRBJ2-7; tentatively, D is TRBD2 (5 bases). Between the trimmed V and J ends, which lost 4 bases and 1 base, there was a span of 21 bases. The CDR3 contains 17 residues. Germline CDR1 and CDR2: SGHRS and YFSETQ. CDR3: CASSNKGLSGGSYEQYF. CDR3 nucleotide sequence: TGCGCCAGCAGCAATAAAGGGCTTAGTGGAGGTTCCTACGAGCAGTACTTC.

The table lists this clonotype with a count of one. The chain employs TRBV20-1 and TRBJ1-2, with D perhaps TRBD1 (5 bases). V was pared by 6 bases and J by 5 bases, with 19 bases between. Germline CDR1 reads DFQATT; CDR2 reads SNEGSKA (reference sequence). The CDR3 sequence is 14 residues long. DNA of the CDR3: TGCAGTGCCGCAAACTCCGGGACGGGGTATGGCTACACCTTC. Translated, it gives CSAANSGTGYGYTF.

This chain uses TRBV2 with TRBJ1-1, with no clear D. Germline assignment: CDR1 SNHLY and CDR2 FYNNEI. The CDR3 is 14 residues long. The germline V and J ends were trimmed by 2 bases and 11 bases, with 18 bases remaining between them. The CDR3 protein is CASSESRLTIRAFF. CDR3 coding DNA: TGTGCCAGCAGTGAAAGCAGGCTTACGATCCGGGCTTTCTTT.